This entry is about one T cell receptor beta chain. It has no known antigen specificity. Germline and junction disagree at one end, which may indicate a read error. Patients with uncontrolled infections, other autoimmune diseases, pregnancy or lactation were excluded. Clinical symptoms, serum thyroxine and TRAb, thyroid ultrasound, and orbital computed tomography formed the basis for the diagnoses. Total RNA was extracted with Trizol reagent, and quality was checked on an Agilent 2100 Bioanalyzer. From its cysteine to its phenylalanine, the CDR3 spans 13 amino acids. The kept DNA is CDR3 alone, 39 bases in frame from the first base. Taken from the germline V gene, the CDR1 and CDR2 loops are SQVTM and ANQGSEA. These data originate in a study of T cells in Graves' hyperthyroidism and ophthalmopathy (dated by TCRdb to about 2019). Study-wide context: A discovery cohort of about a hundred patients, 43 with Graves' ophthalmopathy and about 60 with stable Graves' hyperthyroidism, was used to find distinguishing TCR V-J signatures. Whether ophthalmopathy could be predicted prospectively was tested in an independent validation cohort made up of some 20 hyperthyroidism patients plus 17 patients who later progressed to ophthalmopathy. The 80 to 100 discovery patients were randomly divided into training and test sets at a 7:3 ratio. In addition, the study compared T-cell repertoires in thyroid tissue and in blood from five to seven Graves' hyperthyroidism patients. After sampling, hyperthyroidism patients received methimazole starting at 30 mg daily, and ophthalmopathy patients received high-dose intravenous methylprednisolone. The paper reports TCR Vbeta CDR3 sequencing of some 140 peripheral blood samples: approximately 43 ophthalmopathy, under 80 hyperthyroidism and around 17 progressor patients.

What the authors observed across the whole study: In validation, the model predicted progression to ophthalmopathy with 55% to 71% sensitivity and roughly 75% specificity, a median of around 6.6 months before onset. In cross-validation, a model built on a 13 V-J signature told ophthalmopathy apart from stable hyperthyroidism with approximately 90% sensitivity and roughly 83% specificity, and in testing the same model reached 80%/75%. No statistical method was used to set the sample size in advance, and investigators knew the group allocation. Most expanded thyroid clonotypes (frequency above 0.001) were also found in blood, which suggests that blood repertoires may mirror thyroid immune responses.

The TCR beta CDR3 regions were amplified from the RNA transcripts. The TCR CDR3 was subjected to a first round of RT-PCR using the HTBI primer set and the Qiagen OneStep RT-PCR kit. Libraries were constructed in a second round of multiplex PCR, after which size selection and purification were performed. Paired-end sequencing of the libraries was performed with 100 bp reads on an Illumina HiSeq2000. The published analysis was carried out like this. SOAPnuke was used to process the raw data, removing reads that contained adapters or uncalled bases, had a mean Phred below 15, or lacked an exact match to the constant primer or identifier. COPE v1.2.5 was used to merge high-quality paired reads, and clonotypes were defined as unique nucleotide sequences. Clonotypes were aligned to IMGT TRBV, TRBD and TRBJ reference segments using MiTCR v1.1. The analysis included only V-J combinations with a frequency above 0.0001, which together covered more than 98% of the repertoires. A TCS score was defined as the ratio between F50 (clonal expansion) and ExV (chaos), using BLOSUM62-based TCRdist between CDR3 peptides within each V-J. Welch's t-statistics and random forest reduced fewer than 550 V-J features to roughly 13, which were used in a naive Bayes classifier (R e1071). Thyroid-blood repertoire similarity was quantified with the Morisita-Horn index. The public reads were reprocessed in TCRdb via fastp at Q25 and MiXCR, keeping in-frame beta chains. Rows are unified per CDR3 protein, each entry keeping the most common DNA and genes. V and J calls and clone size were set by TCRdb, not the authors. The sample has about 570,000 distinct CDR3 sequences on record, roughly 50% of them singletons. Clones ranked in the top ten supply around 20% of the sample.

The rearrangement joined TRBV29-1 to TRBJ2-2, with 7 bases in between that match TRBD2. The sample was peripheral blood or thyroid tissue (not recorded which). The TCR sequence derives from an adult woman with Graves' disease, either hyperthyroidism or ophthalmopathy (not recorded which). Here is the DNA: TGCAGCGTTGACAGCGGGAACACCGGGAAGCTGTTTTTT. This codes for CSVDSGNTGKLFF.